Listed below are T cell receptor beta chains from one sample, sequenced in a study of OX40 agonist ivuxolimab in advanced cancers. Profiling relied on immunoSEQ multiplex PCR, and the TCRdb table lists in-frame clones only, not all of them. The sample holds tens of thousands of clones; 84% are singletons and the top ten take nearly 0.8%. Sequenced material: CD4+ or CD8+ T cells sorted from blood, taken in a trial of the OX40 agonist ivuxolimab. The receptors derive from an adult with an advanced solid tumor such as melanoma, head and neck, liver or kidney cancer. Both conserved end residues are part of each CDR3. The order of the fields is J gene, CDR3 length, V gene, D gene, clone size, CDR3 DNA, CDR3 protein. The D gene is left open where the match is weak. A clone size is listed for some rows: how often the clone was seen (once, few, many), or a class if it is expanded.

TRBJ1-4	15	TRBV30	NA	NA	TGTGCCTGGAGTGTCGGGACGGGCTATAATGAAAAACTGTTTTTT	CAWSVGTGYNEKLFF
TRBJ1-5	13	TRBV18	NA	NA	TGTGCCAGCTCACCAGATAACGTCCAGCCCCAGCATTTT	CASSPDNVQPQHF
TRBJ1-6	17	TRBV2	TRBD1	NA	TGTGCCAGCAGCCGACGGATGCCGGGACAGTCCAATTCACCCCTCCACTTT	CASSRRMPGQSNSPLHF
TRBJ2-7	12	TRBV13	NA	few	TGTGCCAGCAGCTTGTGGCGGGACGAGCAGTACTTC	CASSLWRDEQYF
TRBJ1-1	15	TRBV30	NA	NA	TGTGCCTGGAGCGCCTGGGGAGGGGGGAACACTGAAGCTTTCTTT	CAWSAWGGGNTEAFF
TRBJ1-2	17	TRBV7-2	TRBD1	NA	TGTGCCAGCAGCTTTTCCGGGACAGGGGGCGCTGGCTATGGCTACACCTTC	CASSFSGTGGAGYGYTF
TRBJ2-1	12	TRBV6-6	NA	NA	TGTGCCAGCAGTTACTCGAATGGTGAGCAGTTCTTC	CASSYSNGEQFF
TRBJ2-7	13	TRBV5-6	NA	NA	TGTGCCAGCAGCTTGGGTCAGGACCACGAGCAGTACTTC	CASSLGQDHEQYF
TRBJ2-3	11	TRBV18	NA	NA	TGTGCCAGCGCAAGCACAGATACGCAGTATTTT	CASASTDTQYF
TRBJ2-3	18	TRBV7-2	TRBD2	NA	TGTGCCAGCAGACCCTGGACTAGCGGGGGGGCTAGCACAGATACGCAGTATTTT	CASRPWTSGGASTDTQYF
TRBJ2-1	16	TRBV9	TRBD2	NA	TGTGCCAGCAGCGTAGAACTAGCGGGGACGAACAATGAGCAGTTCTTC	CASSVELAGTNNEQFF
TRBJ1-4	15	TRBV11-2	NA	NA	TGTGCCAGCAGCACCCAGGGAGCAATAACTGAAAAACTGTTTTTT	CASSTQGAITEKLFF
TRBJ2-2	15	TRBV25-1	NA	NA	TGTGCCAGCAGTGAGAGAGGGCTAGGGCCCGGGGAGCTGTTTTTT	CASSERGLGPGELFF
TRBJ1-5	17	TRBV2	NA	NA	TGTGCCAGCAGTCGTCACCCGACAGCGACTAGCAATCAGCCCCAGCATTTT	CASSRHPTATSNQPQHF
TRBJ2-7	18	TRBV19	TRBD2	NA	TGTGCCAGTAGTTCACGACCCCCACTAGCGGGCACCTCAGGCGAGCAGTACTTC	CASSSRPPLAGTSGEQYF
TRBJ2-5	15	TRBV5-4	NA	once	TGTGCCAGCAGCTTGACAGGGCCGGTCGGCGAGACCCAGTACTTC	CASSLTGPVGETQYF
TRBJ2-5	14	TRBV10-2	TRBD1	once	TGCGCCAGCAGTGAGTTGCCAGGGGGAGAGACCCAGTACTTC	CASSELPGGETQYF
TRBJ2-5	14	TRBV30	NA	NA	TGTGCCTGGAGCCCCCGAGGGGAGCGAGAGACCCAGTACTTC	CAWSPRGERETQYF
TRBJ2-1	15	TRBV7-8	TRBD1	NA	TGTGCCAGCATTCATCCCGGGACAGGGGACAATGAGCAGTTCTTC	CASIHPGTGDNEQFF
TRBJ2-4	15	TRBV5-1	NA	few	TGCGCCAGCAGCTTGACAGGGTCATCCAAAAACATTCAGTACTTC	CASSLTGSSKNIQYF
TRBJ2-1	16	TRBV5-1	TRBD2	NA	TGCGCCAGCAGCTTGGTCGGACTAGCGGGGGGTAATGAGCAGTTCTTC	CASSLVGLAGGNEQFF
TRBJ1-1	15	TRBV6-5	NA	NA	TGTGCCAGCAGGCCACTTACAGCTTTGAACACTGAAGCTTTCTTT	CASRPLTALNTEAFF
TRBJ2-7	15	TRBV5-4	NA	NA	TGTGCCAGCAGCTGGACCCTGGGCGGGGAGTACGAGCAGTACTTC	CASSWTLGGEYEQYF
TRBJ1-1	15	TRBV7-2	NA	NA	TGTGCCAGCAGCTATGCTCCGGGACAGAACACTGAAGCTTTCTTT	CASSYAPGQNTEAFF
TRBJ2-7	13	TRBV10-2	TRBD1	NA	TGCGCCAGCAGTCGACAGGGGGATTACGAGCAGTACTTC	CASSRQGDYEQYF
TRBJ2-7	15	TRBV7-9	TRBD2	NA	TGTGCCAGCAGCTTAGAGCGGGAGGCCGGGTTCGAGCAGTACTTC	CASSLEREAGFEQYF
TRBJ1-4	13	TRBV7-9	NA	NA	TGTGCCAGCAGCTTAGGAGTCGGGGAAAAACTGTTTTTT	CASSLGVGEKLFF
TRBJ2-2	16	TRBV4-3	TRBD2	NA	TGCGCCAGCAGCCAAGATCGGACGGGGGGGCCCGGGGAGCTGTTTTTT	CASSQDRTGGPGELFF
TRBJ2-5	13	TRBV6-1	NA	NA	TGTGCCAGCAGTGACTGGGCTGATGAGACCCAGTACTTC	CASSDWADETQYF
TRBJ2-7	15	TRBV4-1	NA	NA	TGCGCCAGCAGCCAAGGCACAGGGCTGAGGTACGAGCAGTACTTC	CASSQGTGLRYEQYF
TRBJ1-3	17	TRBV27	NA	once	TGTGCCAGCACCCCACCTAAGAGACCGCGCTCTGGAAACACCATATATTTT	CASTPPKRPRSGNTIYF
TRBJ2-1	13	TRBV7-3	NA	NA	TGTGCCAGCAGCTTAGGACACTCCAATGAGCAGTTCTTC	CASSLGHSNEQFF
TRBJ2-2	15	TRBV7-2	TRBD1	NA	TGTGCCAGCAGCTTCGACAGGGGGCTAAGCGGGGAGCTGTTTTTT	CASSFDRGLSGELFF
TRBJ1-2	15	TRBV6-5	NA	NA	TGTGCCAGCAGTTACTCTCCGGGGGGCGAGGATGGCTACACCTTC	CASSYSPGGEDGYTF
TRBJ2-5	15	TRBV7-7	NA	NA	TGTGCCAGCAGCTCCCCTAATGGGGGCCAAGAGACCCAGTACTTC	CASSSPNGGQETQYF
TRBJ1-1	15	TRBV7-2	NA	once	TGTGCCAGCAGCTTAGAGGGGGATTGGGACACTGAAGCTTTCTTT	CASSLEGDWDTEAFF
TRBJ2-3	16	TRBV5-1	TRBD1	once	TGCGCCAGCAGCATAGGGACAGGGCAGGGGACAGATACGCAGTATTTT	CASSIGTGQGTDTQYF
TRBJ1-1	16	TRBV4-1	TRBD1	NA	TGCGCCAGCAGCCGACCGGGACAGGGGGGGAACACTGAAGCTTTCTTT	CASSRPGQGGNTEAFF
TRBJ1-1	14	TRBV6-1	NA	NA	TGTGCCGGCACACAGAGTAGAGAGGGCACTGAAGCTTTCTTT	CAGTQSREGTEAFF
TRBJ2-2	19	TRBV5-1	TRBD2	once	TGCGCCAGCAGCAGAAGTCCCACCGGGACTAGAAGTGACACCGGGGAGCTGTTTTTT	CASSRSPTGTRSDTGELFF
TRBJ2-5	13	TRBV7-9	NA	NA	TGTGCCAGCAGCTTAGGGGTAGGAGAGACCCAGTACTTC	CASSLGVGETQYF
TRBJ1-5	15	TRBV27	NA	NA	TGTGCCAGCAGTTTAGGGAGGGAGATGGTTCAGCCCCAGCATTTT	CASSLGREMVQPQHF
TRBJ2-7	15	TRBV27	TRBD1	NA	TGTGCCAGCAGTTCTGACAGGGGGCGTTTCTACGAGCAGTACTTC	CASSSDRGRFYEQYF
TRBJ1-4	14	TRBV5-4	NA	NA	TGTGCCAGCAGCTTGGAGGGAAGGGTTGAAAAACTGTTTTTT	CASSLEGRVEKLFF
TRBJ2-2	17	TRBV7-8	TRBD2	once	TGTGCCAGCAGCCCCTCACCTAGCGGGAGGAACACCGGGGAGCTGTTTTTT	CASSPSPSGRNTGELFF
TRBJ2-7	15	TRBV19	TRBD1	NA	TGTGCCACCCCGAGGGGGACAGGCGTGTACTACGAGCAGTACTTC	CATPRGTGVYYEQYF
TRBJ1-4	13	TRBV27	TRBD1	NA	TGTGCCAGCAGCTCAAACAGGGGGAAGAAACTGTTTTTT	CASSSNRGKKLFF
TRBJ2-7	14	TRBV19	NA	NA	TGTGCCAGTAGTATCGGCAGCTTTGGGTACGAGCAGTACTTC	CASSIGSFGYEQYF